The T cell receptor beta chain under discussion was sequenced for a study of blood T cell repertoires in COVID-19. Allocation to cohorts depended on clinical history reported by the participants. The method was immunoSEQ multiplex PCR; TCRdb's version includes in-frame clones alone and lacks a portion of them. The sample carries roughly 400,000 clones, 88% recorded once. The receptor's source is a woman aged 40 to 49 with acute COVID-19. Sequencing was done on a sample of PBMCs or T cells enriched from blood (not recorded which).

The CDR3 loop reads CAWGRSLNEQFF. CDR3 coding DNA: TGTGCCTGGGGCCGGAGCCTCAATGAGCAGTTCTTC. J is TRBJ2-1 and V is TRBV30; D remains unclear. Looked up from germline, CDR1 is GTSNPN and CDR2 is SVGIG (reference sequence). Trimming stripped 5 bases from V and 6 bases from J, with 11 bases between. The CDR3 is made up of 12 amino acids.